The rows below give T cell receptor beta chains drawn from one sample of a study of siplizumab effects on memory and regulatory T cells. Generated by immunoSEQ multiplex PCR, the TCRdb table keeps only in-frame clones and is missing some. The sample lists about 100,000 clones, 75% to 95% occurring once. The sequenced sample consisted of CD4+ T cells sorted from blood. Source of these receptors: a human donor in good health. Some clones in this sample may be carry-over from other donors' samples. CDR3s leave out the opening cysteine and the closing phenylalanine or tryptophan.

CDR3: ASSFSGDSYEQY
V: TRBV18
J: TRBJ2-7

CDR3: ASSPTTVEDTQY
V: TRBV19
J: TRBJ2-3

CDR3: ASSPVLTKNTEAF
V: TRBV5-1
J: TRBJ1-1

CDR3: ASSDRLAGLYNEQF
V: TRBV25-1
J: TRBJ2-1

CDR3: ASSVERRFNQPQH
V: TRBV19
J: TRBJ1-5

CDR3: ATRDRDEKLF
V: TRBV10-3
J: TRBJ1-4

CDR3: ASGGQDGELF
V: TRBV2
J: TRBJ2-2

CDR3: ASSLTGEGRGELF
V: TRBV5-1
J: TRBJ2-2

CDR3: ASSGQGPYEQY
V: TRBV27
J: TRBJ2-7

CDR3: ASSLSGSGANVLT
V: TRBV7-9
J: TRBJ2-6

CDR3: ASSLEGYEQY
V: TRBV11-2
J: TRBJ2-7

CDR3: ASSDPGRHTEAF
V: TRBV25-1
J: TRBJ1-1

CDR3: ASTSGTSYEQY
V: TRBV5-6
J: TRBJ2-7

CDR3: ASSQDFGGIYGYT
V: TRBV4-1
J: TRBJ1-2

CDR3: ASSRTQGANYGYT
V: TRBV5-1
J: TRBJ1-2

CDR3: ASRLASSGEQF
V: TRBV2
J: TRBJ2-1

CDR3: ASSLAGGTQY
V: TRBV7-7
J: TRBJ2-5

CDR3: ASSRTGGRGEAGANVLT
V: TRBV7-3
J: TRBJ2-6

CDR3: ATSRNRGDYEQY
V: TRBV15
J: TRBJ2-7

CDR3: ASSFSGSPPRDEQF
V: TRBV11-3
J: TRBJ2-1

CDR3: ASGTVYQETQY
V: TRBV6-5
J: TRBJ2-5

CDR3: ASREAGANVLT
V: TRBV6-1
J: TRBJ2-6